This entry lists 22 T cell receptor beta chains sequenced from one sample in a study of blood T cell repertoires in COVID-19. Profiled with immunoSEQ multiplex PCR; TCRdb holds only in-frame clones, not every one. The data show 150,000 to 200,000 clones, approximately 86% seen once. The sequencing sample was made of peripheral blood. The receptors come from a man in his forties with active or convalescent COVID-19.

This chain connects TRBV6-1 to TRBJ1-5; D may be TRBD1 (5 bases). Germline values: CDR1 MNHNS, CDR2 SASEGT. V was pared by 2 bases and J by 11 bases, with 10 bases between. The CDR3 extends over 12 amino acids. CDR3 loop: CASSESGRAQHF. The CDR3 DNA reads as TGTGCCAGCAGTGAATCTGGCAGGGCCCAGCATTTT.

The chain carries TRBV5-1 and TRBJ2-2; D is uncertain. Germline V CDR1 and CDR2: SGHRS, YFSETQ. V dropped 0 bases and J dropped 3 bases, with 9 bases sitting between them. This CDR3 region has 15 residues. CDR3 bases: TGCGCCAGCAGCTTGGACGGGTCGCACACCGGGGAGCTGTTTTTT. Translation: CASSLDGSHTGELFF.

The chain employs TRBV5-1 and TRBJ1-2, with TRBD1 matching over 7 bases. The CDR3 is made up of 13 amino acids. With V trimmed by 4 bases and J by 4 bases, 4 bases remained unmatched. CDR1 and CDR2 from the germline V gene are SGHRS and YFSETQ. The chain's CDR3 is CASSGGQTYGYTF. CDR3 in DNA: TGCGCCAGCAGCGGGGGACAGACCTATGGCTACACCTTC.

The chain links TRBV7-2 to TRBJ1-5, with D unclear. This CDR3 is built from 14 residues. Trimming removed 5 bases from V and 2 bases from J, with 10 bases in between. From germline, CDR1 is SGHTA and CDR2 FQGNSA. CDR3 nucleotide sequence: TGTGCCAGCAGCAACCGAGCCGGCAATCAGCCCCAGCATTTT. This codes for CASSNRAGNQPQHF.

The gene calls are TRBV7-9 and TRBJ2-7, with D perhaps TRBD2 (5 bases). Per the germline V gene, CDR1 is SEHNR and CDR2 is FQNEAQ (reference sequence). The CDR3 spans 12 residues. The germline V and J ends were trimmed by 6 bases and 7 bases, with 13 bases remaining between them. CDR3 protein: CASSRGPFEQYF. As DNA, the CDR3 is TGTGCCAGCAGTCGAGGGCCTTTTGAGCAGTACTTC.

This chain uses TRBV19 with TRBJ2-7; the D gene is possibly TRBD2 (6 bases). Deletions cut 6 bases from V and 2 bases from J, with 14 bases between. The CDR3 length is 14 residues. The V gene's germline CDR1 is LNHDA and CDR2 SQIVND (reference sequence). CDR3 in amino acids: CASRGGSGAYEQYF. The DNA of the CDR3 is TGTGCCAGTAGGGGCGGGTCGGGGGCCTACGAGCAGTACTTC.

The chain combines TRBV6-5 with TRBJ2-1, with D possibly being TRBD2 (5 bases). The CDR3 is 12 residues long. Trimming took 6 bases from V and 6 from J, leaving 9 bases between them. Germline lookup yields CDR1 MNHEY and CDR2 SVGAGI. The CDR3 DNA reads TGTGCCAGCAGGACCGCGGGCAATGAGCAGTTCTTC. It translates to CASRTAGNEQFF.

In this sample, this clone turned up once. This CDR3 reads CASSLLAGGYNEQFF. The CDR3 region has the DNA TGTGCCAGCAGCTTACTAGCGGGGGGTTACAATGAGCAGTTCTTC. The chain is built from TRBV7-3 and TRBJ2-1, with TRBD2 matching over 11 bases. CDR1 SGHTA and CDR2 FQGTGA come from the germline V gene. The CDR3 sequence is 15 residues long. Trimming at V came to 2 bases and at J to 4 bases, leaving 1 base not matched to a gene.

The chain uses TRBV15 and TRBJ2-3, with D maybe TRBD1 (6 bases). The CDR3 is 13 residues long. V shed 6 bases and J shed 6 bases, with 13 bases lying between them. CDR1 LNHNV and CDR2 YYDKDF come from the germline V gene (reference sequence). CDR3 nucleotide sequence: TGTGCCACCAGGTTTGCAGGGGTGGATACGCAGTATTTT. This sequence encodes CATRFAGVDTQYF.

The V gene is TRBV5-1, the J gene TRBJ1-5; a possible D gene is TRBD1 (5 bases). The V end lost 6 bases, the J end lost 4 bases, and 17 bases lay between the germline ends. The CDR3 covers 15 residues. The germline V gene encodes CDR1 SGHRS and CDR2 YFSETQ. This CDR3 reads CASMWAGLINQPQHF. DNA of the CDR3: TGCGCCAGCATGTGGGCAGGGTTGATAAATCAGCCCCAGCATTTT.

The chain joins TRBV3-1 (or the pseudogene TRBV3-2) to TRBJ1-6; the D is unclear. This CDR3 is built from 13 residues. V lost 2 bases and J 8 bases, leaving 7 bases between the germline ends. Germline values: CDR1 LGHDT, CDR2 YNNKEL (reference sequence). The CDR3 protein is CASSQRVYSPLHF. The CDR3 bases are TGTGCCAGCAGCCAACGGGTGTATTCACCCCTCCACTTT.

V usage is TRBV5-1 and J usage is TRBJ2-3; D perhaps matches TRBD2 (5 bases). CDR3 length: 15 amino acids. Germline V CDR1 and CDR2: SGHRS, YFSETQ. Trimming removed 2 bases from V and 0 bases from J, with 10 bases in between. The DNA for the CDR3 is TGCGCCAGCAGCTTAAGCGGACCTAGCACAGATACGCAGTATTTT. Translating gives CASSLSGPSTDTQYF.

This clone occurred once. The rearrangement uses TRBV12-3 or TRBV12-4 and TRBJ2-3, with D unresolved. Trimming pared 5 bases from V and 7 bases from J, leaving 13 bases between. The CDR3 has 13 amino acids. The CDR3 sequence is CASSLNRANTQYF. The CDR3 bases are TGTGCCAGCAGTCTAAACAGAGCCAATACGCAGTATTTT.

In the case of this clone: The sample carries other DNA sequences with the same CDR3. This chain uses TRBV7-2 with TRBJ1-1, with 8 bases aligning to TRBD1. The V segment lost 3 bases and the J segment 0 bases; nucleotides outside the gene matches: 3. Germline lookup yields CDR1 SGHTA and CDR2 FQGNSA. The CDR3 totals 15 residues. The CDR3 coding sequence is TGTGCCAGCAGCTTGGGGACAGGAATGAACACTGAAGCTTTCTTT. This codes for CASSLGTGMNTEAFF.

This clone has just a few counts. The chain combines TRBV11-2 with TRBJ1-5; D call uncertain. Looked up from germline, CDR1 is SGHAT and CDR2 is FQNNGV. V was pared by 5 bases and J by 4 bases, with 9 bases between. The CDR3 length is 13 residues. The CDR3 loop is CASSPGVNQPQHF. The CDR3 bases are TGTGCCAGCAGCCCCGGGGTAAATCAGCCCCAGCATTTT.

The chain uses TRBV11-1 and TRBJ1-1; D possibly corresponds to TRBD1 (6 bases). There are 15 residues in the CDR3. The germline CDR1 and CDR2 sequences are SGHAT and FQDESV (reference sequence). The V and J ends lost 3 bases and 0 bases respectively, with 11 bases between them. The CDR3 DNA follows: TGTGCCAGCAGCTTTACAGGGTTGGTGAACACTGAAGCTTTCTTT. Translation: CASSFTGLVNTEAFF.

This clone was counted a few times. As DNA, the CDR3 is TGTGCCAGCTCCCACGACATCAGCAAGGATGAGCAGTTCTTC. It codes for CASSHDISKDEQFF. The V and J genes are TRBV18 and TRBJ2-1; unclear D gene. The CDR3 length is 14 residues. Germline V CDR1 and CDR2: KGHSH, LQKENI. The V and J ends lost 6 bases and 8 bases respectively, with 17 bases between them.

The chain is built from TRBV12-3 or TRBV12-4 and TRBJ2-4; 8 bases map to TRBD1. CDR3 length: 11 amino acids. V gave up 4 bases and J gave up 11 bases; unmatched junction bases: 1. The CDR3 reads CASSSGQVQYF. In DNA form, the CDR3 reads TGTGCCAGCAGTTCGGGACAGGTTCAGTACTTC.

V gene TRBV28 combines with J gene TRBJ1-4, with D perhaps TRBD1 (6 bases). This CDR3 is built from 13 residues. The V end lost 6 bases, the J end lost 8 bases, and 13 bases lay between the germline ends. Germline V gene lookup returns CDR1 MDHEN and CDR2 SYDVKM. CDR3 in amino acids: CASSYRVVEKLFF. DNA for the CDR3: TGTGCCAGCAGCTACAGGGTTGTGGAAAAACTGTTTTTT. Together with reference TRBV28 and TRBJ1-4, the CDR3 gives the full variable domain: DVKVTQSSRYLVKRTGEKVFLECVQDMDHENMFWYRQDPGLGLRLIYFSYDVKMKEKGDIPEGYSVSREKKERFSLILESASTNQTSMYLCASSYRVVEKLFFGSGTQLSVL.

In DNA, the CDR3 is TGTGCCAGCAGCCAAGATCTCAGGGCCAGTGAAGCTTTCTTT. It translates to CASSQDLRASEAFF. The V and J genes are TRBV3-1 (or the pseudogene TRBV3-2) and TRBJ1-1; D may be TRBD1 (5 bases). V lost 0 bases, J lost 7 bases, and 12 bases lay in between. The germline CDR1 and CDR2 sequences are LGHDT and YNNKEL (reference sequence). The CDR3 length is 14 residues.

The gene calls are TRBV7-3 and TRBJ2-1; 7 positions match TRBD2. Losses at the gene ends were 5 bases for V and 7 bases for J; bases not matched to a gene: 5. The CDR3 extends over 13 amino acids. Germline assignment: CDR1 SGHTA and CDR2 FQGTGA. CDR3 region: CASSEAGRNEQFF. For the CDR3, the DNA is TGTGCCAGCAGCGAAGCGGGGCGTAATGAGCAGTTCTTC.

V gene TRBV30 combines with J gene TRBJ1-5; 7 bases align to TRBD1. Germline V gene data show CDR1 as GTSNPN and CDR2 as SVGIG (reference sequence). The CDR3 spans 13 residues. The junction had 8 bases not matched to a gene; V was cut back by 5 bases and J by 7 bases. CDR3 in amino acids: CAWGETGTQPQHF. DNA of the CDR3: TGTGCCTGGGGGGAGACAGGGACCCAGCCCCAGCATTTT.